The text below deals with one T cell receptor beta chain. The data are from a study of blood T cell repertoires in COVID-19. Overall study context: Sites in the United States, Italy and Spain provided acute and convalescent COVID-19 samples. PBMCs, B-cell-depleted T cells, or T cells provided the cDNA or gDNA that made up the material.

Methods used by the authors: The assay estimated nucleated cells by amplifying reference gene primers. Clones were sequenced by immunoSEQ multiplex PCR, and TCRdb holds only the in-frame ones, with some missing. V and J calls and clone size are those listed in that table; D and trimming were worked out from the DNA. The sample includes approximately 250,000 clones, over 80% seen only once; the top ten take over 5.5%. There are 15 residues in the CDR3. CDR1 and CDR2 (germline): SGHTA, FQGNSA. The ends lost 1 base at V and 8 bases at J; junction bases unmatched: 4. Sequencing was carried out using peripheral blood. This TCR came from a woman aged 55-69 years with active or convalescent COVID-19. This rearrangement joins TRBV7-2 to TRBJ1-6; 8 nucleotides align to TRBD1. CDR3 nucleotide sequence: TGTGCCAGCAGCTTAGGACAGGGGAGGCATTCACCCCTCCACTTT. As protein: CASSLGQGRHSPLHF.